These 8 T cell receptor beta chains were sequenced from one sample in a study of OX40 agonist ivuxolimab in advanced cancers. Libraries were constructed by the immunoSEQ multiplex PCR assay. TCRdb's version of the immuneACCESS table is confined to in-frame rearrangements and falls short of the full clone set. An unresolved V gene accounts for under half of the shortfall where checked; the remainder is of unknown origin. The sample table contains 55,000 to 70,000 clones; only one count was recorded for over 80% of them. The ten largest clones add up to approximately 3.2% of the sample. Sequencing used CD4+ or CD8+ T cells sorted from blood, obtained in a trial of the OX40 agonist ivuxolimab. The receptors derive from an adult with an advanced solid tumor such as melanoma, head and neck, liver or kidney cancer.

The chain employs TRBV6-1 and TRBJ1-2, with no clear D. Germline CDR1 reads MNHNS; CDR2 reads SASEGT. V was clipped by 6 bases and J by 6 bases, with 14 bases between them. The CDR3 totals 13 residues. The CDR3 spells CASRETNRDGYTF. The CDR3 nucleotides read TGTGCCAGCAGGGAGACTAATAGAGATGGCTACACCTTC.

This clone is a singleton in its sample. This CDR3 reads CASSRGGETQYF. The CDR3 DNA reads as TGTGCCAGCAGCCGGGGAGGAGAGACCCAGTACTTC. This chain uses TRBV6-1 with TRBJ2-5, with D possibly matching TRBD2 (6 bases). V was clipped by 6 bases and J by 4 bases, with 9 bases between them. Germline loops: CDR1 MNHNS, CDR2 SASEGT. This CDR3 contains 12 residues.

This rearrangement joins TRBV6-6 to TRBJ1-6; D gene uncertain. V lost 2 bases to trimming and J lost 9 bases, with 14 bases between them. Germline V gene sequence: CDR1 MNHNY, CDR2 SVGAGI (reference sequence). CDR3 length: 15 amino acids. The CDR3 loop is CASSYGSSSTSPLHF. The CDR3 DNA follows: TGTGCCAGCAGTTACGGCAGCTCGTCTACTTCACCCCTCCACTTT.

The chain links TRBV4-3 to TRBJ2-1, with 11 bases lining up with TRBD2. Germline V gene lookup returns CDR1 LGHNA and CDR2 YSLEER. This CDR3 comprises 18 residues. Germline trimming cut 1 base from V and 8 bases from J; bases unmatched to any gene: 13. The CDR3 nucleotides are TGCGCCAGCAGCCAAGCTAGCTCAGGACTAGCGGGCCGGGATGAGCAGTTCTTC. It specifies CASSQASSGLAGRDEQFF.

The chain employs TRBV6-5 and TRBJ2-7, with 9 positions matching TRBD2. V lost 2 bases and J lost 4; bases outside the gene matches: 6. From germline, CDR1 is MNHEY and CDR2 SVGAGI. This CDR3 region has 15 residues. CDR3 sequence: CASSYTRGGLYEQYF. CDR3 DNA: TGTGCCAGCAGTTACACGCGGGGGGGCCTTTACGAGCAGTACTTC.

The rearrangement links TRBV19 to TRBJ2-2; D possibly corresponds to TRBD1 (6 bases). Deletions cut 3 bases from V and 4 bases from J, with 9 bases between. Germline V CDR1 and CDR2: LNHDA, SQIVND (reference sequence). The CDR3 is 14 amino acids. The CDR3 protein is CASSIGQSTGELFF. The CDR3 DNA is TGTGCCAGTAGTATCGGACAGAGCACCGGGGAGCTGTTTTTT.

The chain recombines TRBV19 with TRBJ1-3; D call uncertain. Germline V gene sequence: CDR1 LNHDA, CDR2 SQIVND (reference sequence). The CDR3 covers 14 residues. Trimming removed 10 bases from V and 9 bases from J, with 22 bases in between. CDR3 region: CATERGGGRVTIYF. CDR3 DNA: TGTGCCACCGAGCGCGGCGGAGGCCGAGTCACCATATATTTT.

J is TRBJ1-5 and V is TRBV28, with a weak D call TRBD1 (5 bases). Germline V gives CDR1 MDHEN, CDR2 SYDVKM. There are 14 residues in the CDR3. The V end lost 6 bases, the J end lost 5 bases, and 14 bases lay between the germline ends. CDR3 in DNA: TGTGCCAGCAGGGGGGGGAGTGCTGATCAGCCCCAGCATTTT. Translating gives CASRGGSADQPQHF.